These 2 T cell receptor beta chains were sequenced from one sample in a study of post-analysis software for immune sequencing data. Prepared libraries of TCR beta cDNA carried unique molecular identifiers. TCRdb re-called the PCR reads with MiXCR, one entry per CDR3 protein. The repertoire includes about 430,000 distinct CDR3 sequences, more than 30% of them detected once, and approximately 7.6% sits in the top ten. No antigen has been assigned to these receptors. Findings of the study overall: Higher frequency in patients than in controls was seen for five TRBV segments, with TRBV5-6, TRBV5-1 and TRBV20-1 among them.

The material sequenced was blood. The receptors stem from a girl aged 2-9 years with multiple sclerosis.

The chain carries TRBV5-1 and TRBJ2-5; TRBD1 matches 7 bases. This CDR3 region has 12 residues. Germline CDR1 reads SGHRS; CDR2 reads YFSETQ. V dropped 3 bases and J dropped 11; count of bases not matched to a gene: 7. The CDR3 nucleotides read TGCGCCAGCAGCTGGGACAGCCGTGAGCAGTACTTC. It translates to CASSWDSREQYF.

This chain connects TRBV6-2 or TRBV6-3 to TRBJ2-7; D not certain. Trimming shortened V by 2 bases and J by 1 base, and 6 bases separated the two germline ends. Germline assignment: CDR1 MNHEY and CDR2 SVGEGT. This CDR3 is 13 amino acids long. CDR3: CASSYLPSYEQYF. The DNA of the CDR3 is TGTGCCAGCAGTTACCTTCCATCCTACGAGCAGTACTTC.